This is a list of T cell receptor beta chains from one sample in a study of blood T cell repertoires in COVID-19. The method was immunoSEQ multiplex PCR; TCRdb's version includes in-frame clones alone and lacks a portion of them. The sample shows around 300,000 clones, roughly 85% of them seen only once. Source material: peripheral blood. These receptors were obtained from a woman aged 25 to 39 with active or convalescent COVID-19. The CDR3 runs from the conserved cysteine through the conserved F or W. D genes are given only for firm matches. Size is omitted from some rows. Given values are once, few, many or a class for expanded clones.

CDR3: CASSSTGTGGNSPLHF
DNA: TGTGCCAGCAGTTCCACCGGGACAGGGGGAAACTCACCCCTCCACTTT
D: TRBD1
J: TRBJ1-6
V: TRBV28
size: -

CDR3: CASSKGLGYGYTF
DNA: TGTGCCAGCAGCAAAGGTCTCGGGTATGGCTACACCTTC
D: -
J: TRBJ1-2
V: TRBV28
size: -

CDR3: CASSVNAENTIYF
DNA: TGTGCCAGCAGCGTCAACGCAGAAAACACCATATATTTT
D: -
J: TRBJ1-3
V: TRBV9
size: -

CDR3: CASRRQGAGSNQPQHF
DNA: TGTGCCAGCAGACGGCAGGGGGCTGGTAGCAATCAGCCCCAGCATTTT
D: TRBD1
J: TRBJ1-5
V: TRBV27
size: -

CDR3: CSVELRGAGYEQYF
DNA: TGCAGCGTTGAGCTCAGGGGCGCAGGGTACGAGCAGTACTTC
D: -
J: TRBJ2-7
V: TRBV29-1
size: -

CDR3: CASSPTSGGADTQYF
DNA: TGTGCCAGCTCACCCACTAGCGGGGGGGCAGATACGCAGTATTTT
D: TRBD2
J: TRBJ2-3
V: TRBV18
size: few

CDR3: CAWSSPGQHYEQYF
DNA: TGTGCCTGGAGTTCCCCGGGACAGCACTACGAGCAGTACTTC
D: TRBD1
J: TRBJ2-7
V: TRBV30
size: -

CDR3: CASTHSGRRGGEQYF
DNA: TGTGCCAGCACCCACTCGGGGCGTCGAGGGGGCGAGCAGTACTTC
D: -
J: TRBJ2-7
V: TRBV28
size: -

CDR3: CASSPGAGLYNEQFF
DNA: TGTGCCAGCTCACCAGGAGCGGGTCTTTACAATGAGCAGTTCTTC
D: -
J: TRBJ2-1
V: TRBV18
size: -

CDR3: CASSLGTGGEGAETQYF
DNA: TGTGCCAGCAGCTTGGGGACAGGGGGCGAGGGGGCGGAGACCCAGTACTTC
D: TRBD1
J: TRBJ2-5
V: TRBV5-5
size: -

CDR3: CARSSRVRYGYTF
DNA: TGTGCCAGAAGCTCCCGGGTCCGCTATGGCTACACCTTC
D: -
J: TRBJ1-2
V: TRBV5-3
size: -

CDR3: CASSRTAHNEKLFF
DNA: TGCGCCAGCAGCCGGACAGCTCATAATGAAAAACTGTTTTTT
D: -
J: TRBJ1-4
V: TRBV4-3
size: -

CDR3: CASSVSGGTDTQYF
DNA: TGTGCCAGCAGCGTCAGCGGGGGCACAGATACGCAGTATTTT
D: TRBD2
J: TRBJ2-3
V: TRBV9
size: -

CDR3: CASSVTGLAGGNTQYF
DNA: TGTGCCAGCAGCGTGACGGGACTAGCGGGAGGGAATACGCAGTATTTT
D: TRBD2
J: TRBJ2-3
V: TRBV5-6
size: once

CDR3: CASSSGEGFSYEQYF
DNA: TGTGCCAGCAGTTCCGGGGAGGGGTTCTCCTACGAGCAGTACTTC
D: TRBD2
J: TRBJ2-7
V: TRBV6-2/TRBV6-3
size: -

CDR3: CASSEGTGGYSYNSPLHF
DNA: TGTGCCAGCAGTGAAGGGACAGGGGGCTACTCCTATAATTCACCCCTCCACTTT
D: TRBD1
J: TRBJ1-6
V: TRBV6-1
size: -

CDR3: CASSPSPGAMSSYTF
DNA: TGTGCCAGCTCACCATCTCCAGGGGCTATGAGCAGCTACACCTTC
D: -
J: TRBJ1-2
V: TRBV18
size: -

CDR3: CASSYLGTSLNEQFF
DNA: TGTGCCAGCAGTTACTTGGGGACTAGCCTCAATGAGCAGTTCTTC
D: TRBD2
J: TRBJ2-1
V: TRBV6-2/TRBV6-3
size: -

CDR3: CASSLMSQGPDTQYF
DNA: TGTGCCAGCAGCTTAATGAGCCAGGGGCCAGATACGCAGTATTTT
D: -
J: TRBJ2-3
V: TRBV7-3
size: -

CDR3: CATSLLAGNTGELFF
DNA: TGTGCCACCTCCTTACTAGCGGGGAACACCGGGGAGCTGTTTTTT
D: TRBD2
J: TRBJ2-2
V: TRBV19
size: -